These 6 T cell receptor beta chains came from one sample sequenced in a study of T-cell memory formation after mild COVID-19. TCRdb called the 5' RACE reads again in MiXCR, with one record for every CDR3 protein. The sample consists of 35,000 to 50,000 distinct CDR3 sequences, approximately 9.6% of them appearing once. What was sequenced was PBMCs or a T cell subset sorted from them (not recorded which). The receptors derive from an adult woman who had mild COVID-19 (a few samples of this study predate the infection). Cell type and time point are not known.

CDR3 in amino acids: CASSDSGTGGADTQYF. Written as DNA, the CDR3 is TGTGCCAGCAGTGACTCCGGGACAGGGGGCGCAGATACGCAGTATTTT. V is TRBV25-1 and J is TRBJ2-3, with TRBD1 matching over 12 bases. In germline, CDR1 is MGHDK, CDR2 SYGVNS. This CDR3 is built from 16 residues. The J segment lost 4 bases and the V segment lost 3 bases, leaving 5 bases of the junction unmatched.

J is TRBJ2-1 and V is TRBV3-1; D perhaps matches TRBD2 (5 bases). With 5 bases removed from V and 9 bases from J, the gap between germline ends came to 20 bases. Per germline, CDR1 LGHDT and CDR2 YNNKEL (reference sequence). The CDR3 is 15 residues long. CDR3 coding DNA: TGTGCCAGCAGCTTTAAAACGGGGAGAGCTGGTGAGCAGTTCTTC. Amino acid sequence: CASSFKTGRAGEQFF.

For this clonotype: A read error is possible here, since a much larger clone lies one base away. The CDR3 sequence is CASRLAQGDIQYF. CDR3 nucleotide sequence: TGCGCCAGCAGATTGGCCCAGGGGGACATTCAGTACTTC. The chain employs TRBV5-1 and TRBJ2-4; 7 positions agree with TRBD1. The CDR3 is made up of 13 amino acids. Germline CDR1 reads SGHRS; CDR2 reads YFSETQ.

This clonotype was seen a few times. The chain uses TRBV27 and TRBJ2-1; 9 nucleotides match TRBD2. This CDR3 is built from 16 residues. Germline-derived CDR1 and CDR2 are MNHEY and SMNVEV (reference sequence). The junction had 17 bases not matched to a gene; V was cut back by 11 bases and J by 6 bases. The CDR3 coding sequence is TGTGCCTCCACTCGCGTCGGGACTAGCTCTGGCAATGAGCAGTTCTTC. It specifies CASTRVGTSSGNEQFF.

This clonotype has a handful of counts. V usage is TRBV30 and J usage is TRBJ1-5; D is undetermined. The germline V gene has CDR1 GTSNPN and CDR2 SVGIG (reference sequence). The CDR3 has 13 residues. Trimming removed 2 bases from V and 4 bases from J, with 9 bases in between. This CDR3 reads CAWSRAGNQPQHF. In DNA, the CDR3 is TGTGCCTGGAGTAGGGCAGGTAATCAGCCCCAGCATTTT.

This chain uses TRBV5-1 with TRBJ1-1, with D perhaps TRBD1 (5 bases). V was clipped by 3 bases and J by 0 bases, with 6 bases between them. CDR3 length equals 13 residues. Germline V CDR1 and CDR2: SGHRS, YFSETQ. CDR3 bases: TGCGCCAGCAGCTGGACACTGAACACTGAAGCTTTCTTT. Amino acid sequence: CASSWTLNTEAFF.